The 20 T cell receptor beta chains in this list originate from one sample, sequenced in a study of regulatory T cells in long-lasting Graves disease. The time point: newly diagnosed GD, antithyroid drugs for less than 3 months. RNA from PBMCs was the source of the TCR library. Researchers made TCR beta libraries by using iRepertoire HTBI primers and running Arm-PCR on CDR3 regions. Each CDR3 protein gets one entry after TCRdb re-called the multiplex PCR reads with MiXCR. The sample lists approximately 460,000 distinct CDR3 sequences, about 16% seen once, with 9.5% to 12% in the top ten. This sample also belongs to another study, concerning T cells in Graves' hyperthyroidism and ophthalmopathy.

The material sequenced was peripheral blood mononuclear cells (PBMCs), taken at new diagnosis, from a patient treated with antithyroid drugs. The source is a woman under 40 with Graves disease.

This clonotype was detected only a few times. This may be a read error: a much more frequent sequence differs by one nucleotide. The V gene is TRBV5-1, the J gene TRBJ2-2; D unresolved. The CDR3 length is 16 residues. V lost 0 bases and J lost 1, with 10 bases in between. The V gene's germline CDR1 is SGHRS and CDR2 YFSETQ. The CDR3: CASSLAGSRNTGELFF. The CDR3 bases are TGCGCCAGCAGCTTGGCGGGTAGCAGGAACACCGGGGAGCTGTTTTTT. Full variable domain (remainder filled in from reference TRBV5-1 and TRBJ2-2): KAGVTQTPRYLIKTRGQQVTLSCSPISGHRSVSWYQQTPGQGLQFLFEYFSETQRNKGNFPGRFSGRQFSNSRSEMNVSTLELGDSALYLCASSLAGSRNTGELFFGEGSRLTVL.

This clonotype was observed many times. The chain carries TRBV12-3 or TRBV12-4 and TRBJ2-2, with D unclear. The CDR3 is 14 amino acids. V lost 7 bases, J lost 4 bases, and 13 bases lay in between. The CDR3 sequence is CASTSTTGTGELFF. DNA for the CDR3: TGTGCCAGCACCTCCACGACGGGCACCGGGGAGCTGTTTTTT.

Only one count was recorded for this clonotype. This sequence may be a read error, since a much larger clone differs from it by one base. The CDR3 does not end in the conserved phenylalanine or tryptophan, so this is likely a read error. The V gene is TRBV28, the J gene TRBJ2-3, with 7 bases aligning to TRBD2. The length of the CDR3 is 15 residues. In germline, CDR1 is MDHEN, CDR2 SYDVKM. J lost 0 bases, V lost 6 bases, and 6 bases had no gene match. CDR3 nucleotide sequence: TGTGCCAGCAGAAAAAGCGGGATTAGCACAGATACGCAGTATTCT. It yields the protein CASRKSGISTDTQYS.

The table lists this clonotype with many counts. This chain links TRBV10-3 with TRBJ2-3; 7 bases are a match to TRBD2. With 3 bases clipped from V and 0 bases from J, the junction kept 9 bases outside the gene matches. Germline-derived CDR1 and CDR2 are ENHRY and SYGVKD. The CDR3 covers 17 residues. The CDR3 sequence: CAISDGLADPSTDTQYF. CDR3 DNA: TGTGCCATCAGTGACGGTCTAGCGGACCCAAGCACAGATACGCAGTATTTT.

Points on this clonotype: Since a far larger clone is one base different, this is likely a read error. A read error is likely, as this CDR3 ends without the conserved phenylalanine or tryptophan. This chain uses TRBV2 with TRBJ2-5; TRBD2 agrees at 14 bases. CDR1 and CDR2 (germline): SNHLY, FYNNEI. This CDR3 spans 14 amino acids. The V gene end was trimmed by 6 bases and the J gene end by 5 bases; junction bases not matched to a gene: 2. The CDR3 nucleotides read TGTGCCAGCAGCGGACTAGCGGGAGGCGAGACCCAGTACCTC. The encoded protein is CASSGLAGGETQYL.

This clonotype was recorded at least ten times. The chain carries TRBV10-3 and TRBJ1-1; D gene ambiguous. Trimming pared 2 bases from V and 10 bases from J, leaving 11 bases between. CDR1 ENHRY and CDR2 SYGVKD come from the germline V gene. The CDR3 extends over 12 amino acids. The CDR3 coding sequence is TGTGCCATCAGTGAGACAGATTATGGAGCTTTCTTT. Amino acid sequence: CAISETDYGAFF.

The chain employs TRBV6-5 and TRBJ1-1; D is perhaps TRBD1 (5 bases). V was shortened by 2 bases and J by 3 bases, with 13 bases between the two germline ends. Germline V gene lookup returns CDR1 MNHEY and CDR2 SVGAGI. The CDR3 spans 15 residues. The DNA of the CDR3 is TGTGCCAGCAGTTACGGGGCAGGGCGGGACACTGAAGCTTTCTTT. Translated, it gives CASSYGAGRDTEAFF.

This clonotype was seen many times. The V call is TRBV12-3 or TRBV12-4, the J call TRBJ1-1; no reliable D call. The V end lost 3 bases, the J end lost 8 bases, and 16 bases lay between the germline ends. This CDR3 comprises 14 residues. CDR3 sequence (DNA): TGTGCCAGCAGTTTGGGCGTGGGGTACTCCGAAGCTTTCTTT. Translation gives CASSLGVGYSEAFF.

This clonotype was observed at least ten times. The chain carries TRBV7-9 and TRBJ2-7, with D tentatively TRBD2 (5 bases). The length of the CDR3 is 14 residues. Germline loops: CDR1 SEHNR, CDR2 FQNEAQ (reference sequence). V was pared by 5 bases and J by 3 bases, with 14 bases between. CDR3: CASSNGVQGYEQYF. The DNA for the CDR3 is TGTGCCAGCAGCAACGGGGTCCAAGGCTACGAGCAGTACTTC.

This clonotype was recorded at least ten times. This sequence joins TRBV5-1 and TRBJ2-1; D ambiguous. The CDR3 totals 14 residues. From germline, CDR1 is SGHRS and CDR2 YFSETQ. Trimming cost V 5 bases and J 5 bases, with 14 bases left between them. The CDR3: CASRRSPRDNEQFF. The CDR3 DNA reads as TGCGCCAGCAGACGTTCTCCTAGGGACAATGAGCAGTTCTTC. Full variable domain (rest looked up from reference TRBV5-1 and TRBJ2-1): KAGVTQTPRYLIKTRGQQVTLSCSPISGHRSVSWYQQTPGQGLQFLFEYFSETQRNKGNFPGRFSGRQFSNSRSEMNVSTLELGDSALYLCASRRSPRDNEQFFGPGTRLTVL.

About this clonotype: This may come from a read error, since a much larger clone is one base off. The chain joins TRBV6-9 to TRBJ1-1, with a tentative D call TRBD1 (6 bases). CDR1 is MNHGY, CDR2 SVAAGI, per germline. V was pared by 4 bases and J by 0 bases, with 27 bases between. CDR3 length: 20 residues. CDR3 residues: CASSLFLRWRGANLNTEAFF. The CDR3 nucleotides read TGTGCCAGCAGTTTGTTCCTCAGATGGAGGGGGGCTAACTTGAACACTGAAGCTTTCTTT.

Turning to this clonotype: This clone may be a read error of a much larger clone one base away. The CDR3 loop is CASGPQGPYEQYF. CDR3 bases: TGTGCCAGCGGCCCTCAAGGGCCCTACGAGCAGTACTTC. The rearrangement links TRBV12-3 or TRBV12-4 to TRBJ2-7, with D unresolved. Trimming took 8 bases from V and 2 from J, leaving 13 bases between them. The CDR3 runs 13 residues.

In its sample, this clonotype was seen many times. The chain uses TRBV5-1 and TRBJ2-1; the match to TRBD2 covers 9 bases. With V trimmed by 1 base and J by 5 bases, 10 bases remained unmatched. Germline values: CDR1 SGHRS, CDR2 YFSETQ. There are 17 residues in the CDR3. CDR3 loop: CASSLFTSGRANNEQFF. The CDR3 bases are TGCGCCAGCAGCTTGTTCACTAGCGGGCGAGCTAACAATGAGCAGTTCTTC.

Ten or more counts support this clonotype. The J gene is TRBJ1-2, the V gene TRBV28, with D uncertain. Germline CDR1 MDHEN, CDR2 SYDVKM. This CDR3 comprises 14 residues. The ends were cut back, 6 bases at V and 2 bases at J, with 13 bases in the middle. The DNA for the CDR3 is TGTGCCAGCAGGACCCCGGGTCCCAACTATGGCTACACCTTC. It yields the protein CASRTPGPNYGYTF.

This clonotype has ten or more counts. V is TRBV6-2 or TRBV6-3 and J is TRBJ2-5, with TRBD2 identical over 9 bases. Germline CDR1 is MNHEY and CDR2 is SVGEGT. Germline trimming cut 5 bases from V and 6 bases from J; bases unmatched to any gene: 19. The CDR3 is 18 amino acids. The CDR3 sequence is CASSTYAGGTVNFKTQYF. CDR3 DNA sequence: TGTGCCAGCAGTACATATGCGGGGGGGACTGTCAATTTCAAGACCCAGTACTTC.

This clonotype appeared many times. CDR3 coding DNA: TGTGCCACCAGTAGGGGACAGGGCCAAGAGACCCAGTACTTC. This codes for CATSRGQGQETQYF. The V and J genes are TRBV15 and TRBJ2-5, with 9 bases fitting TRBD1. The CDR3 is 14 amino acids. CDR1 is LNHNV, CDR2 YYDKDF, per germline (reference sequence). The V segment lost 6 bases and the J segment 1 base; nucleotides outside the gene matches: 3.

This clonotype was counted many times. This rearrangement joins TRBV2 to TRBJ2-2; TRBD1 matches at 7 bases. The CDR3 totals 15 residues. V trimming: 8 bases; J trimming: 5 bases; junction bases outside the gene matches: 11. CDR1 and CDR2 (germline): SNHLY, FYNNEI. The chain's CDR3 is CASGQEMGGTGELFF. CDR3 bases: TGTGCCAGCGGACAGGAGATGGGTGGGACCGGGGAGCTGTTTTTT.

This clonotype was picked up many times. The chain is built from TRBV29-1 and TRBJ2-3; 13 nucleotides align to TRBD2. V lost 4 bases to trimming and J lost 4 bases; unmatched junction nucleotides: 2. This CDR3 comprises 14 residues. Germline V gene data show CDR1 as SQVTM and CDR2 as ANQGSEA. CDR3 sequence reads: CSVATSGRADTQYF. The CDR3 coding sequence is TGCAGCGTTGCTACTAGCGGGAGGGCAGATACGCAGTATTTT.

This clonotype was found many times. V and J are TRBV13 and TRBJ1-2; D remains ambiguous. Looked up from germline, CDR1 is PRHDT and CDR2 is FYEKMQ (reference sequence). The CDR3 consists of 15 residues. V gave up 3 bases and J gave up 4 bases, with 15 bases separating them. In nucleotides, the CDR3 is TGTGCCAGCAGCTTTACCGGGCCCCTGCGCTATGGCTACACCTTC. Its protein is CASSFTGPLRYGYTF. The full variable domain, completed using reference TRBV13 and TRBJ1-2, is AAGVIQSPRHLIKEKRETATLKCYPIPRHDTVYWYQQGPGQDPQFLISFYEKMQSDKGSIPDRFSAQQFSDYHSELNMSSLELGDSALYFCASSFTGPLRYGYTFGSGTRLTVV.

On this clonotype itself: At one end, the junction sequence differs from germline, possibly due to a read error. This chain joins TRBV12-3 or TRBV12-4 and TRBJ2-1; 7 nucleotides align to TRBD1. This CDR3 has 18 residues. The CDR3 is CTSSYSKTTGASYNEQFF. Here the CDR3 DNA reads TGTACCAGCAGTTACTCAAAAACCACAGGGGCTTCCTACAATGAGCAGTTCTTC.